This TCR beta chain originates from a study of T cells after yellow fever vaccination. TCR cDNA, made by 5'RACE template switching, carried an added universal primer site and UMIs. TCRdb used MiXCR to reprocess the 5' RACE reads, holding one entry per CDR3 protein. The table lists roughly 500,000 distinct CDR3 sequences, 15% to 20% of them singletons. The length of the CDR3 is 15 residues. The ends lost 5 bases at V and 10 bases at J; junction bases unmatched: 8. Germline V gene data show CDR1 as SEHNR and CDR2 as FQNEAQ (reference sequence). This clonotype was found a few times. Its antigen is as yet unknown. Findings and limits, study-wide: Researchers report a weaker secondary response that nonetheless peaked faster, day 5 versus 15. Overlap between CD4 and CD8 compartments was detected for a small share of clonotypes. Detected again after the booster were most primary-vaccination clones, at about 96% CD4 and more than 70% CD8.

The chain couples TRBV7-9 to TRBJ2-1; 13 bases fit TRBD2. The TCR sequence derives from a man younger than 45 who received the YFV17D yellow fever vaccine. The material sequenced was PBMCs, taken 15 days after the yellow fever booster vaccination. CDR3 sequence (DNA): TGTGCCAGCAGCCCCGGGACTAGCGGGACCCGGGAGCAGTTCTTC. It specifies CASSPGTSGTREQFF.